This T cell receptor beta chain came from a study of breast tumors, draining lymph nodes, adjacent tissues. Study observations and caveats: Tumor repertoires ranked between lymph nodes and nontumor tissue in diversity, with V and J gene preferences. Data fit most tumor T cells coming from lymph node, expanding in tumor.

The CDR3 totals 17 residues. Trimming pared 3 bases from V and 0 bases from J, leaving 15 bases between. Germline CDR1 LNHDA, CDR2 SQIVND (reference sequence). Worth noting for this clonotype: Its target is not known.

Each CDR3 protein gets one entry after TCRdb re-called the multiplex PCR reads with MiXCR. The sample shows tens of thousands of distinct CDR3 sequences, approximately 57% of them seen only once. The V gene is TRBV19, the J gene TRBJ1-5; D may be TRBD1 (5 bases). The source of this sequence is a female donor with breast cancer. Some clones in this sample may be carry-over from other donors' samples. Sequenced input: breast tumor tissue. In DNA, the CDR3 is TGTGCCAGTAGTATTCAAGGGACGGCCTATAGCAATCAGCCCCAGCATTTT. It translates to CASSIQGTAYSNQPQHF.